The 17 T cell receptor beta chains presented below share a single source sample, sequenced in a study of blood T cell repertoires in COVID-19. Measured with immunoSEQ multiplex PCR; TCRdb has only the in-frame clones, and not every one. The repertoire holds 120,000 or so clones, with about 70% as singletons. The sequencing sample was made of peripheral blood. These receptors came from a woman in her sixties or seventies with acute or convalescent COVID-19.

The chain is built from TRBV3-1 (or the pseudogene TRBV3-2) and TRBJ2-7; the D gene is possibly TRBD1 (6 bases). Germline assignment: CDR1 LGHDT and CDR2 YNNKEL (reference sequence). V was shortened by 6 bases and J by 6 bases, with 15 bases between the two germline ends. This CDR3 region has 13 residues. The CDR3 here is CASSRQEFSEQYF. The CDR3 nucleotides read TGTGCCAGCAGTCGACAGGAATTCTCCGAGCAGTACTTC.

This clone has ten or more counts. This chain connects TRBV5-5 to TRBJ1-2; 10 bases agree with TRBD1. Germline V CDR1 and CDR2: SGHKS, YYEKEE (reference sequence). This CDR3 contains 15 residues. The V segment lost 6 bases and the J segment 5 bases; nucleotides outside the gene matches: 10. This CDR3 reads CASNLDPGQGYGYTF. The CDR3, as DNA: TGTGCCAGCAACCTCGACCCGGGACAGGGGTATGGCTACACCTTC.

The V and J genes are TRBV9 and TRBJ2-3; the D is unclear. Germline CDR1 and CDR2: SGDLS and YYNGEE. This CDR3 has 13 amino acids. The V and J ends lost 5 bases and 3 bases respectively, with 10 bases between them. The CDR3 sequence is CASSRDGTDTQYF. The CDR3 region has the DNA TGTGCCAGCAGTCGAGACGGGACAGATACGCAGTATTTT.

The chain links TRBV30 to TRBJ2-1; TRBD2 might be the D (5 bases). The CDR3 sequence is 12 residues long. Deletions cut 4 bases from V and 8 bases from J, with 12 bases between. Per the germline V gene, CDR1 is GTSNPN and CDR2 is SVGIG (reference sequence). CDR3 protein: CAWTPPGYEQFF. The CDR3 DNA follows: TGTGCCTGGACCCCCCCGGGGTATGAGCAGTTCTTC.

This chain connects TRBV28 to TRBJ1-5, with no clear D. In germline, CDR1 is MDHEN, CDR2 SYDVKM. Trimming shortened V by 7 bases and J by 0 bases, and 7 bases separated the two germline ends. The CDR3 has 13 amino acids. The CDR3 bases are TGTGCCAGCATGAGGGATAGCAATCAGCCCCAGCATTTT. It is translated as CASMRDSNQPQHF.

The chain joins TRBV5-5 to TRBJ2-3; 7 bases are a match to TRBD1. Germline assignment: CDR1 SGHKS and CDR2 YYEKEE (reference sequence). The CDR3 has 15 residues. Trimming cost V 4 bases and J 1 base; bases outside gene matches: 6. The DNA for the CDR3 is TGTGCCAGCAGCGTACAGGGGCGGGGCACAGATACGCAGTATTTT. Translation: CASSVQGRGTDTQYF.

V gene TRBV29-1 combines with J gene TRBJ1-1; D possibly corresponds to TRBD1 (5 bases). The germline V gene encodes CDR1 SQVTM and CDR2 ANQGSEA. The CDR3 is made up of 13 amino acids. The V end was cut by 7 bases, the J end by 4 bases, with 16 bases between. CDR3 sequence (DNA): TGCAGCGCCGGGGGGGGTCCGGGCACTGAAGCTTTCTTT. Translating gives CSAGGGPGTEAFF.

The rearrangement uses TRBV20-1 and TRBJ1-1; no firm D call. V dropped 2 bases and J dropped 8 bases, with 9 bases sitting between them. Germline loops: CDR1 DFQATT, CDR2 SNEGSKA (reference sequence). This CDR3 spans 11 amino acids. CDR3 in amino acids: CSARKEMEAFF. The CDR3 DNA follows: TGCAGTGCTAGAAAGGAGATGGAAGCTTTCTTT.

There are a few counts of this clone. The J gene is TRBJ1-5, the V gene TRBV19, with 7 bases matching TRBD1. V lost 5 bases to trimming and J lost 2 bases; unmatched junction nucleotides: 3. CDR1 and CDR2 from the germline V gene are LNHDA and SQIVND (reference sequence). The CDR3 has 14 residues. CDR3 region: CASSSGTGNQPQHF. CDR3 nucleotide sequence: TGTGCCAGTAGTTCCGGGACAGGCAATCAGCCCCAGCATTTT.

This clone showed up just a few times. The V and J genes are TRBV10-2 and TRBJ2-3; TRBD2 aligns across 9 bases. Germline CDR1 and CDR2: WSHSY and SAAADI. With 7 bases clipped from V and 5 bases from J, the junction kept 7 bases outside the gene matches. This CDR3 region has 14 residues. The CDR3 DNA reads TGCGCCAGCAATCGCGGGGGGGGAGGAGATACGCAGTATTTT. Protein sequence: CASNRGGGGDTQYF.

The DNA for the CDR3 is TGTGCCACGCGGACCGGGAATGATGAGCAGTTCTTC. Amino acid sequence: CATRTGNDEQFF. The chain uses TRBV10-3 and TRBJ2-1; a weak D match, TRBD2 (5 bases). V lost 10 bases and J 8 bases, leaving 15 bases between the germline ends. Germline lookup yields CDR1 ENHRY and CDR2 SYGVKD. The CDR3 runs 12 residues.

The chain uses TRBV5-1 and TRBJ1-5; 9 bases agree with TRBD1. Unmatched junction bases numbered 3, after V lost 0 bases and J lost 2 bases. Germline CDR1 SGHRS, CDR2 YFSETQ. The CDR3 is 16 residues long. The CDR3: CASSLGDRGGNQPQHF. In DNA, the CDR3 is TGCGCCAGCAGCTTGGGTGACAGGGGGGGCAATCAGCCCCAGCATTTT.

CDR3 nucleotide sequence: TGTGCCAGCAGCTTCGGCAGGGGGTACGAGCAGTACTTC. Translated: CASSFGRGYEQYF. The chain links TRBV5-8 to TRBJ2-7; 7 bases map to TRBD1. This CDR3 has 13 residues. Germline CDR1 is SGHTS and CDR2 is YDEGEE. V lost 2 bases, J lost 4 bases, and 3 bases stayed unmatched.

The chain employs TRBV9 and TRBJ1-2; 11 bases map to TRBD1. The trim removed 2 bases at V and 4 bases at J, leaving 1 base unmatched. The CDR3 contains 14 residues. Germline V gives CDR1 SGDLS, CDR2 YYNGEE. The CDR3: CASSVGTGGYGYTF. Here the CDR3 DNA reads TGTGCCAGCAGCGTGGGGACAGGGGGCTATGGCTACACCTTC.

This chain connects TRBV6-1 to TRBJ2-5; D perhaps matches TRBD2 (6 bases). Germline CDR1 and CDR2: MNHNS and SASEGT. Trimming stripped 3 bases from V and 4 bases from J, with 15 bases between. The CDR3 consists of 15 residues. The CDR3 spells CASSDPGRGGETQYF. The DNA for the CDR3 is TGTGCCAGCAGTGATCCTGGGCGGGGAGGAGAGACCCAGTACTTC.

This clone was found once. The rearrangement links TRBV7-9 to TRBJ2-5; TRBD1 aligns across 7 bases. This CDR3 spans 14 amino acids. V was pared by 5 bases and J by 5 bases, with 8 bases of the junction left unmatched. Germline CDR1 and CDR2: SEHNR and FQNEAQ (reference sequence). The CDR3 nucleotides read TGTGCCAGCAGCCAACGACAGGGAAGGGAGACCCAGTACTTC. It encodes CASSQRQGRETQYF.

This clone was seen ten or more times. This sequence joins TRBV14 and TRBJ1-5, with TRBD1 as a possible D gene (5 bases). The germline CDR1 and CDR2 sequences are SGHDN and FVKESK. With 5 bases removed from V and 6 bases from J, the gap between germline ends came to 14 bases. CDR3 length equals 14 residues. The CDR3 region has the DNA TGTGCCAGCAGCGAAAGTGGGGGGTCTCAGCCCCAGCATTTT. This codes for CASSESGGSQPQHF.